The clone carrying this T cell receptor beta chain was picked up one time. What it binds is not known. This sample is part of a study of T cell responses to AZD1222 COVID-19 vaccine. Germline V lookup: CDR1 SNHLY, CDR2 FYNNEI. CDR3 length: 14 amino acids. The V gene lost 4 bases and the J gene lost 0 bases, with 7 bases spanning the gap. Some clones are missing from TCRdb's copy, which holds only in-frame ones; the method was immunoSEQ multiplex PCR. The data contain some 280,000 clones, approximately 94% of them singletons. Study-level results: The donor cohort was predominantly white British with a female majority, and clonal diversity may have been underestimated. Seropositive AZD1222 recipients at baseline numbered only five or six.

V and J are TRBV2 and TRBJ1-3; D is possibly TRBD1 (6 bases). The receptor comes from an adult who received the AZD1222 COVID-19 vaccine. The input for sequencing was peripheral blood, taken 28 days after the second AZD1222 dose. The CDR3 sequence is CASSGTASGNTIYF. CDR3 coding DNA: TGTGCCAGCAGTGGGACAGCCTCTGGAAACACCATATATTTT.